The clone carrying this T cell receptor (beta chain) occurred many times. No antigen is known for it. Stated time point: persistent/refractory GD, antithyroid drugs over 5 years with positive TRAb. RNA extracted from PBMCs served as the sequencing template. Graves' disease diagnoses used American Thyroid Association guidelines. Arm-PCR of CDR3 regions and iRepertoire HTBI primers were used to build TCR beta libraries. TCRdb passed the multiplex PCR reads through MiXCR, listing each CDR3 protein once. The top ten clones hold just under 30% of a sample with more than 300,000 distinct CDR3 sequences, roughly 21% of them seen once. This specimen comes from a study of regulatory T cells in long-lasting Graves disease. Study-level results: Thyroid tissue was not sampled; only peripheral blood was. Lower TCR diversity characterized persistent Graves' patients relative to newly diagnosed patients. Favored usage of TRBV28, TRBJ1-2 and TRBJ2-5 was recorded in persistent disease.

V dropped 7 bases and J dropped 5 bases, with 15 bases sitting between them. The CDR3 is 14 residues long. CDR1 is MDHEN and CDR2 is SYDVKM in the germline V gene. This chain joins TRBV28 and TRBJ2-1; a possible D gene is TRBD2 (6 bases). The TCR originated in a female donor with Graves disease. The source material was peripheral blood mononuclear cells (PBMCs), sampled when the disease was refractory, from a patient treated with antithyroid drugs. CDR3 nucleotide sequence: TGTGCCAGCAAAGGTCGGGAGTACCACAATGAGCAGTTCTTC. This encodes CASKGREYHNEQFF.